This TCR beta chain was retrieved from a study of T cells in Graves' hyperthyroidism and ophthalmopathy. Overall study: Prior to any treatment, at the point of initial diagnosis, peripheral blood was collected.

As to this clonotype: It may be a read error: a sequence one base away is much more abundant.

A NOSPECS grade of at least 4, a Clinical Activity Score of at least 3 and duration under 3 months were recorded in ophthalmopathy patients. Exclusion criteria comprised uncontrolled infection, other autoimmune disease, pregnancy or lactation. Diagnoses used clinical symptoms, serum thyroxine and TRAb, thyroid ultrasound and orbital computed tomography. The CDR3 is 16 residues long. Germline CDR1 reads MNHEY; CDR2 reads SMNVEV (reference sequence). With 5 bases clipped from V and 2 bases from J, the junction kept 9 bases outside the gene matches. TCR beta CDR3 regions were amplified from RNA transcripts. The HTBI primer set drove a first-round RT-PCR of the TCR CDR3. TCRdb reprocessed the multiplex PCR reads via MiXCR and lists one record per CDR3 protein. The sample gives about 530,000 distinct CDR3 sequences, more than 15% of which show up once; under 20% is in the top ten.

The chain combines TRBV27 with TRBJ2-1; 7 bases are a match to TRBD2. The sequencing input was blood. This sequence was found in a woman under 30 with Graves' ophthalmopathy. The DNA for the CDR3 is TGTGCCAGCAGTCGAAGAGGACGGGGGGCCTACAATGAGCAGTTCTTC. Translated: CASSRRGRGAYNEQFF.